The rows below give T cell receptor beta chains drawn from one sample of a study of shared clonotypes between healthy human individuals. The method was immunoSEQ multiplex PCR; TCRdb's version includes in-frame clones alone and lacks a portion of them. The table lists around 980,000 clones, more than 75% of them singletons. The specimen sequenced was memory CD4+ T cells from PBMCs. The receptors come from a man younger than 35 in good health. Some clones in this sample may be carry-over from other donors' samples. CDR3s leave out the opening cysteine and the closing phenylalanine or tryptophan.

cdr3_aa	v_call	j_call
ATSEPGQGYRTDTQY	TRBV15	TRBJ2-3
SVVKGVDGYT	TRBV29-1	TRBJ1-2
SVVSGEETQY	TRBV29-1	TRBJ2-5
ASSLWRGGRSDTQY	TRBV27	TRBJ2-3
ASSLDARSREQY	TRBV7-2	TRBJ2-7
ASSLAPSHSYNEQF	TRBV5-1	TRBJ2-1
ASSLADASYGYT	TRBV5-1	TRBJ1-2
ASRYPRGLGNQPQH	TRBV6-5	TRBJ1-5
ASTLLGTNIQY	TRBV19	TRBJ2-4
ASSLAGRGLAGQETQY	TRBV5-4	TRBJ2-5
ASISWPEAF	TRBV6-5	TRBJ1-1